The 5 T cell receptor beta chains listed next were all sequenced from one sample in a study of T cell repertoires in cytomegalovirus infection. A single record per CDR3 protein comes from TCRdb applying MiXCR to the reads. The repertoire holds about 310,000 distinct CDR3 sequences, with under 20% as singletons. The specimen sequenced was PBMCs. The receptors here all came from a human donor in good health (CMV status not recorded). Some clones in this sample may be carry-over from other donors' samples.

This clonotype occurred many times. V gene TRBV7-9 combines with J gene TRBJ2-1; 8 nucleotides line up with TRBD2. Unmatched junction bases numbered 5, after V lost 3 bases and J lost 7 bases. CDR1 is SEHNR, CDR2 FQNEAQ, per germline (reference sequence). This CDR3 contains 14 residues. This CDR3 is CASSFRGGFNEQFF. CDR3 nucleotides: TGTGCCAGCAGCTTTCGGGGGGGGTTTAATGAGCAGTTCTTC.

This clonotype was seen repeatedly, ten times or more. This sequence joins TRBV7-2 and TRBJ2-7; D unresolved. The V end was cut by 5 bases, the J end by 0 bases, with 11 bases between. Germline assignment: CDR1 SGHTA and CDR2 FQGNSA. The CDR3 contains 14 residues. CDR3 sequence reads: CASSRSTNSYEQYF. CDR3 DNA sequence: TGTGCCAGCAGCCGAAGTACCAACTCCTACGAGCAGTACTTC.

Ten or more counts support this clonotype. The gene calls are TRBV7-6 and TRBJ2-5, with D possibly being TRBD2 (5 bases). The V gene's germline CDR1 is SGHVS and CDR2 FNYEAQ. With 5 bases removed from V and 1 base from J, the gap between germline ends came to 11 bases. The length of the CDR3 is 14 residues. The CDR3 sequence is CASSPLGSQETQYF. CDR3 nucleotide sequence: TGTGCCAGCAGCCCCCTTGGGAGCCAAGAGACCCAGTACTTC.

The CDR3 loop reads CASSQDGAQGLLNTEAFF. The CDR3, as DNA: TGCGCCAGCAGCCAAGACGGGGCACAGGGCTTACTGAACACTGAAGCTTTCTTT. The gene calls are TRBV4-1 and TRBJ1-1, with a tentative D call TRBD1 (6 bases). CDR1 and CDR2 (germline): MGHRA, YSYEKL. Trimming removed 0 bases from V and 0 bases from J, with 17 bases in between. This CDR3 is 18 amino acids long.

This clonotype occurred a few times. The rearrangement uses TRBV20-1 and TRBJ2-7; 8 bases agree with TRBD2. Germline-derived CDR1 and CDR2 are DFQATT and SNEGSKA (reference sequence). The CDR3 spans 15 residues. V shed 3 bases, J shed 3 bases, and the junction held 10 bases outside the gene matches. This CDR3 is CSASPRASGRYEQYF. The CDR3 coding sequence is TGCAGTGCTAGTCCTCGCGCTAGCGGGCGCTACGAGCAGTACTTC.